The rows below give T cell receptor beta chains drawn from one sample of a study of identical twins. MiXCR, applied by TCRdb to the 5' RACE reads, yields one record per CDR3 protein. This sample has 400,000 to 550,000 distinct CDR3 sequences, with roughly 24% found just once. This sample was also put to use in a study of T cells expressing NK-cell markers.

The sample was CD4+ T cells sorted from blood. The source of these receptors is a woman aged 18-29 years in good health. Each CDR3 is given with its conserved first and last residue. D genes are given only for firm matches. Only part of the rows carry a size: once, few, many, or a class if the clone is expanded.

clone size: NA
D gene: TRBD1
V gene: TRBV20-1
J gene: TRBJ1-4
CDR3 protein: CSADLRSWDRQRKLFF
CDR3 DNA: TGCAGTGCCGACCTCCGCTCATGGGACAGGCAGAGAAAACTGTTTTTT

clone size: few
D gene: NA
V gene: TRBV11-2
J gene: TRBJ2-4
CDR3 protein: CASSIIIPKPRTRLAKNIQYF
CDR3 DNA: TGTGCCAGCAGCATTATTATCCCCAAGCCGAGGACACGATTAGCCAAAAACATTCAGTACTTC

clone size: NA
D gene: TRBD1
V gene: TRBV13
J gene: TRBJ2-3
CDR3 protein: CASSSARDRGFQLGSTDTQYF
CDR3 DNA: TGTGCCAGCAGCTCCGCCCGTGACAGGGGGTTTCAACTTGGGTCCACAGATACGCAGTATTTT

clone size: NA
D gene: TRBD2
V gene: TRBV7-6
J gene: TRBJ2-7
CDR3 protein: CASSLYAGAIEQYF
CDR3 DNA: TGTGCCAGCAGCTTATACGCGGGAGCCATAGAGCAGTACTTC

clone size: NA
D gene: TRBD1
V gene: TRBV7-9
J gene: TRBJ2-1
CDR3 protein: CASSQDREGRFF
CDR3 DNA: TGTGCCAGCAGCCAGGACAGGGAAGGTCGGTTCTTC

clone size: NA
D gene: NA
V gene: TRBV20-1
J gene: TRBJ2-5
CDR3 protein: CSARVMSEETQYF
CDR3 DNA: TGCAGTGCTAGAGTGATGTCAGAAGAGACCCAGTACTTC

clone size: few
D gene: NA
V gene: TRBV7-2
J gene: TRBJ2-1
CDR3 protein: CASSQQTSAREQFF
CDR3 DNA: TGTGCCAGCAGCCAGCAGACTAGTGCACGTGAGCAGTTCTTC

clone size: few
D gene: TRBD1
V gene: TRBV10-3
J gene: TRBJ2-1
CDR3 protein: CATTGTGTYNEQFF
CDR3 DNA: TGTGCCACAACCGGGACAGGGACCTACAATGAGCAGTTCTTC

clone size: once
D gene: TRBD2
V gene: TRBV9
J gene: TRBJ2-2
CDR3 protein: CASSVAGGPDGELFF
CDR3 DNA: TGTGCCAGCAGCGTAGCGGGGGGGCCGGACGGGGAGCTGTTTTTT

clone size: NA
D gene: NA
V gene: TRBV5-1
J gene: TRBJ1-1
CDR3 protein: CASSLEFPGPEAFF
CDR3 DNA: TGCGCCAGCAGCTTGGAATTTCCGGGGCCTGAAGCTTTCTTT

clone size: NA
D gene: TRBD2
V gene: TRBV6-1
J gene: TRBJ2-3
CDR3 protein: CASSEAGGADTQYF
CDR3 DNA: TGTGCCAGCAGTGAGGCGGGGGGCGCGGATACGCAGTATTTT

clone size: few
D gene: NA
V gene: TRBV7-3
J gene: TRBJ2-1
CDR3 protein: CASSLSGGAYNEQFF
CDR3 DNA: TGTGCCAGCAGCTTATCGGGCGGCGCCTACAATGAGCAGTTCTTC

clone size: few
D gene: NA
V gene: TRBV7-3
J gene: TRBJ2-1
CDR3 protein: CASSYSGAWENEQFF
CDR3 DNA: TGTGCCAGCAGCTATTCAGGGGCTTGGGAGAATGAGCAGTTCTTC

clone size: once
D gene: NA
V gene: TRBV7-2
J gene: TRBJ2-1
CDR3 protein: CASSLGQALSSYNEQFF
CDR3 DNA: TGTGCCAGCAGCTTAGGGCAAGCGTTGAGCTCCTACAATGAGCAGTTCTTC

clone size: few
D gene: NA
V gene: TRBV14
J gene: TRBJ2-2
CDR3 protein: CASSQRHYTGELFF
CDR3 DNA: TGTGCCAGCAGCCAGAGGCACTACACCGGGGAGCTGTTTTTT